This T cell receptor beta chain was documented in a study of blood T cells in healthy people across ages. The germline gives CDR1 MNHNY, CDR2 SVGAGI (reference sequence). Trimming removed 4 bases at V and 3 bases at J, with 13 bases between. The CDR3 spans 14 residues. This clonotype was seen more than once but under ten times. Primers used in a second PCR of roughly 6 to 11 cycles were a sample-barcoded 5' primer and a J-beta primer mix. TCRdb analysed the 5' RACE reads with MiXCR anew, one entry per CDR3 protein. The sample lists 1.5 million to 1.8 million distinct CDR3 sequences, 35% to 45% seen once, with approximately 4% in the top ten.

Material: blood. This clonotype was obtained from a woman under 30 in good health. The chain couples TRBV6-6 to TRBJ2-7, with D unclear. DNA for the CDR3: TGTGCCAGCAGTTCCCTTGCCCTCCTCTACGAGCAGTACTTC. Encoded protein: CASSSLALLYEQYF.